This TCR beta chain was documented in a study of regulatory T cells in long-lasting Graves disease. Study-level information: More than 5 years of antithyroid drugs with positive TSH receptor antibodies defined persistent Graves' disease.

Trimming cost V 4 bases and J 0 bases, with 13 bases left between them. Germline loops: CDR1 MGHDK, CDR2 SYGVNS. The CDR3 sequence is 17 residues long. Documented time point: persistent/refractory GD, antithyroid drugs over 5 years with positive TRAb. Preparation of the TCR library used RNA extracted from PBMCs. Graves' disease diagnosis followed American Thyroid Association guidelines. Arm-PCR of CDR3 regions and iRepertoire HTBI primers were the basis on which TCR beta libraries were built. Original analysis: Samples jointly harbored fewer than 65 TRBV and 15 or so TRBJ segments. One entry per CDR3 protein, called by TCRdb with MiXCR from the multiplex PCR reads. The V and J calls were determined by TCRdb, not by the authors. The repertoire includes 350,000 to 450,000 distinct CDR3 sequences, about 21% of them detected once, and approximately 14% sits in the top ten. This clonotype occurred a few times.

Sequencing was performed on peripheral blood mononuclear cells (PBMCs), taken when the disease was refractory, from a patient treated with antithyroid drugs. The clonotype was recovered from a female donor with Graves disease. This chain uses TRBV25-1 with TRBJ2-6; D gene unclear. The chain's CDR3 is CASSGPFFSSGANVLTF. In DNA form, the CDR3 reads TGTGCCAGCAGTGGTCCGTTTTTTAGCTCTGGGGCCAACGTCCTGACTTTC.